This T cell receptor beta chain was found in a study of blood T cell repertoires in COVID-19. Study-level background: The United States, Italy and Spain were the sources of the acute and convalescent COVID-19 samples. In each case, the material was cDNA or gDNA derived from T cells, B-cell-depleted T cells, or PBMCs.

In the authors' workflow: Reference gene primer amplification in the assay estimated nucleated cell counts. Measured with immunoSEQ multiplex PCR; TCRdb has only the in-frame clones, and not every one. The DNA gave D and trimming, while V, J and clone size come from that table. The sample has a few hundred thousand clones, about 86% seen once. Individuals aged 18 to 89 years were recruited from 24 US areas. Per germline, CDR1 LNHDA and CDR2 SQIVND (reference sequence). The V end was cut by 5 bases, the J end by 6 bases, with 14 bases between. CDR3 length: 14 residues. This receptor was taken from a middle-aged woman with acute COVID-19. The source material was PBMCs or T cells enriched from blood (not recorded which). The genes are TRBV19 and TRBJ1-5; D is perhaps TRBD1 (5 bases). CDR3 sequence: CASSPSRGSQPQHF. CDR3 in DNA: TGTGCCAGTAGTCCTTCTCGGGGGAGTCAGCCCCAGCATTTT.